The present T cell receptor (beta chain) was sequenced within a study of T-cell memory formation after mild COVID-19. For the study at large: Across donors, TCR clusters were largely donor specific.

This clonotype was observed a handful of times. 5'RACE primed from the constant segment yielded TCR alpha and TCR beta cDNA libraries bearing sample barcodes and UMIs. TCRdb fed the 5' RACE reads into MiXCR, producing one record per CDR3 protein. The table records around 320,000 distinct CDR3 sequences, 14% of them present only once. Deletions cut 2 bases from V and 3 bases from J, with 5 bases between. Germline CDR1 is SQVTM and CDR2 is ANQGSEA. The CDR3 contains 12 residues. Sequencing input: PBMCs or a T cell subset sorted from them (not recorded which). This sequence was found in a man between 18 and 29 years old who had mild COVID-19 (a few samples of this study predate the infection). Cell type and time point are not known. The chain links TRBV29-1 to TRBJ1-3, with no clear D. The CDR3 spells CSVEKVGNTIYF. As DNA, the CDR3 is TGCAGCGTTGAAAAGGTTGGAAACACCATATATTTT.